Shown below are 17 T cell receptor beta chains from a single sample sequenced in a study of response to subunit inactivated influenza vaccine. TCRdb re-called the RT-PCR reads through MiXCR, storing one row per CDR3 protein. The data hold about 240,000 distinct CDR3 sequences, with 9% to 15% observed a single time. Sample: non-naive T cells sorted from PBMCs, taken 14 to 15 days before vaccination. All receptors come from a man aged 50-59 years who received an inactivated influenza vaccine.

Only a few counts were recorded for this clonotype. This chain joins TRBV6-1 and TRBJ1-1, with D maybe TRBD1 (5 bases). The CDR3 extends over 13 amino acids. V shed 6 bases and J shed 5 bases, with 13 bases lying between them. CDR1 is MNHNS and CDR2 is SASEGT in the germline V gene. CDR3 amino acids: CASRLGPRTEAFF. Written as DNA, the CDR3 is TGTGCCAGCAGACTGGGGCCCCGGACTGAAGCTTTCTTT.

This clonotype was recorded many times. The chain recombines TRBV24-1 with TRBJ1-5; D gene unclear. The CDR3 extends over 13 amino acids. V lost 5 bases, J lost 6 bases, and 10 bases lay in between. The germline gives CDR1 KGHDR, CDR2 SFDVKD. DNA of the CDR3: TGTGCCACCAGTGGACCCGAGGGTCAGCCCCAGCATTTT. The encoded protein is CATSGPEGQPQHF.

This clonotype was seen many times. The chain is built from TRBV4-1 and TRBJ2-3, with 8 positions matching TRBD2. V lost 1 base, J lost 4 bases, and 1 base stayed unmatched. Germline CDR1 is MGHRA and CDR2 is YSYEKL. The CDR3 has 14 amino acids. The CDR3: CASSQAGGADTQYF. DNA of the CDR3: TGCGCCAGCAGCCAAGCGGGGGGGGCAGATACGCAGTATTTT.

In this sample, this clonotype turned up a few times. The CDR3 region has the DNA TGTGCCAGCAGCTTAATCCCGGATGGCTACACCTTC. It encodes CASSLIPDGYTF. V usage is TRBV7-9 and J usage is TRBJ1-2; D unresolved. This CDR3 is 12 amino acids long. Per germline, CDR1 SEHNR and CDR2 FQNEAQ (reference sequence). V lost 2 bases and J lost 6, with 7 bases in between.

The CDR3 region is CASSFQGGRPQHF. CDR3 coding DNA: TGTGCCAGCAGTTTTCAAGGGGGCAGGCCCCAGCATTTT. The chain recombines TRBV28 with TRBJ1-5; 7 positions match TRBD1. This CDR3 is built from 13 residues. CDR1 is MDHEN, CDR2 SYDVKM, per germline. J lost 9 bases, V lost 3 bases, and 5 bases had no gene match. The variable domain in full, with the rest retrieved from reference TRBV28 and TRBJ1-5, is DVKVTQSSRYLVKRTGEKVFLECVQDMDHENMFWYRQDPGLGLRLIYFSYDVKMKEKGDIPEGYSVSREKKERFSLILESASTNQTSMYLCASSFQGGRPQHFGDGTRLSIL.

This clonotype was observed at least ten times. The chain is built from TRBV14 and TRBJ2-1; unclear D gene. This CDR3 region has 14 residues. Per the germline V gene, CDR1 is SGHDN and CDR2 is FVKESK. Trimming removed 2 bases from V and 0 bases from J, with 5 bases in between. CDR3: CASSQRVSYNEQFF. The CDR3 nucleotides are TGTGCCAGCAGCCAACGGGTCTCCTACAATGAGCAGTTCTTC.

This clonotype was detected a few times. The J gene is TRBJ1-2, the V gene TRBV5-5, with D hard to call. This CDR3 is 14 amino acids long. The germline CDR1 and CDR2 sequences are SGHKS and YYEKEE (reference sequence). The ends were cut back, 2 bases at V and 8 bases at J, with 16 bases in the middle. CDR3 sequence (DNA): TGTGCCAGCAGCTTCGAGGCCGAAGTGTTCGGCTACACCTTC. Amino acid sequence: CASSFEAEVFGYTF.

In this sample, this clonotype turned up many times. J is TRBJ2-3 and V is TRBV11-2, with D unresolved. V lost 2 bases and J 3 bases, leaving 3 bases between the germline ends. Germline V gene data show CDR1 as SGHAT and CDR2 as FQNNGV. This CDR3 has 12 amino acids. CDR3 residues: CASSLQTDTQYF. DNA of the CDR3: TGTGCCAGCAGCTTACAGACAGATACGCAGTATTTT.

V gene TRBV18 combines with J gene TRBJ2-5, with TRBD2 identical over 11 bases. J was trimmed by 8 bases and V by 3 bases; bases with no gene match: 5. CDR1 is KGHSH and CDR2 is LQKENI in the germline V gene. The CDR3 has 14 residues. Written as DNA, the CDR3 is TGTGCCAGCTCACCTGAACTAGCGGGAGATACCCAGTACTTC. The encoded protein is CASSPELAGDTQYF.

This clonotype was counted between two and nine times. In DNA, the CDR3 is TGTGCCAGCAGTCACCGGGACAACCAAGAGACCCAGTACTTC. This gives the protein CASSHRDNQETQYF. The J gene is TRBJ2-5, the V gene TRBV27; possible D gene TRBD1, 6 bases. The germline V gene encodes CDR1 MNHEY and CDR2 SMNVEV (reference sequence). V lost 5 bases, J lost 0 bases, and 10 bases lay in between. This CDR3 region has 14 residues.

This chain connects TRBV4-2 to TRBJ1-5; D perhaps matches TRBD1 (6 bases). V lost 2 bases and J lost 0, with 14 bases in between. The length of the CDR3 is 17 residues. Germline V gene data show CDR1 as LGHNA and CDR2 as YNFKEQ. DNA of the CDR3: TGTGCCAGCAGCCAAAGGGGGGGACAACCTAGCAATCAGCCCCAGCATTTT. It is translated as CASSQRGGQPSNQPQHF.

This clonotype turned up a few times. V and J are TRBV28 and TRBJ2-3; 16 bases match TRBD2. The CDR3 covers 16 residues. In germline, CDR1 is MDHEN, CDR2 SYDVKM. Unmatched junction bases numbered 6, after V lost 5 bases and J lost 7 bases. The CDR3 here is CASSPGLAGGHYTQYF. The CDR3 nucleotides are TGTGCCAGCAGTCCGGGACTAGCGGGAGGGCATTATACGCAGTATTTT.

This clonotype has at least ten counts. V is TRBV7-3 and J is TRBJ1-6; 8 positions agree with TRBD1. With 5 bases clipped from V and 6 bases from J, the junction kept 3 bases outside the gene matches. Germline values: CDR1 SGHTA, CDR2 FQGTGA. The CDR3 is made up of 14 amino acids. The CDR3 reads CASSRDRGNSPLHF. The DNA of the CDR3 is TGTGCCAGCAGCAGAGACAGGGGTAATTCACCCCTCCACTTT. Drawing the rest from reference TRBV7-3 and TRBJ1-6, the complete variable domain is GAGVSQTPSNKVTEKGKYVELRCDPISGHTALYWYRQSLGQGPEFLIYFQGTGAADDSGLPNDRFFAVRPEGSVSTLKIQRTERGDSAVYLCASSRDRGNSPLHFGNGTRLTVT.

This clonotype was counted only a few times. The chain carries TRBV18 and TRBJ1-5; TRBD1 is a possible D gene (5 bases). This CDR3 spans 15 amino acids. Per the germline V gene, CDR1 is KGHSH and CDR2 is LQKENI. Deletions cut 3 bases from V and 6 bases from J, with 15 bases between. The CDR3: CASSPQRQGGQPQHF. CDR3 bases: TGTGCCAGCTCACCTCAGCGGCAGGGAGGTCAGCCCCAGCATTTT.

This chain's CDR3 is CASSTSLGISRTEAFF. CDR3 DNA: TGTGCCAGCAGTACAAGCTTAGGGATCAGTAGAACTGAAGCTTTCTTT. The V gene is TRBV12-3 or TRBV12-4, the J gene TRBJ1-1; D is unclear. Between the trimmed V and J ends, which lost 5 bases and 5 bases, there was a span of 21 bases. This CDR3 is built from 16 residues.

This clonotype was recorded many times. This sequence joins TRBV6-2 or TRBV6-3 and TRBJ1-5; 8 bases line up with TRBD1. V shed 5 bases, J shed 4 bases, and the junction held 4 bases outside the gene matches. The CDR3 covers 14 residues. Germline-derived CDR1 and CDR2 are MNHEY and SVGEGT. The CDR3 DNA sequence: TGTGCCAGCAGTGGGGGACAGGCAAATCAGCCCCAGCATTTT. This encodes CASSGGQANQPQHF.

The chain carries TRBV3-1 and TRBJ2-7; TRBD1 agrees at 9 bases. Germline CDR1 is LGHDT and CDR2 is YNNKEL (reference sequence). J was trimmed by 6 bases and V by 3 bases; bases with no gene match: 3. The CDR3 length is 13 residues. DNA of the CDR3: TGTGCCAGCAGCCAGGGACAGGGCCGCGAGCAGTACTTC. Translated: CASSQGQGREQYF.